This TCR beta chain is drawn from a study of T cell repertoires in cytomegalovirus infection. Across the whole study: Selection of CMV epitopes for the study included recently identified HLA-C-restricted and well-studied HLA-B-restricted ones. Public TCR beta signatures were indicative of both CMV infection and a matching HLA type.

In TCRdb, the reads were re-called with MiXCR into one record per CDR3 protein. The sample has 300,000 to 400,000 distinct CDR3 sequences, almost 30% seen once. A remark on this clonotype: Antigen unknown.

V lost 4 bases, J lost 5 bases, and 6 bases stayed unmatched. Germline V CDR1 and CDR2: DFQATT, SNEGSKA (reference sequence). The CDR3 has 14 amino acids. Study-wide results and caveats: The cumulative frequency of public TCR beta families identified carriers of CMV plus the relevant HLA. What dominated the ex vivo response were HLA-C-restricted CMV-specific TCR beta clonotypes.

The sample consisted of cultured PBMCs, taken from culture after CMV antigen stimulation. The TCR was taken from a human donor in good health (CMV status not recorded). Some clones in this sample may be carry-over from other donors' samples. This sequence joins TRBV20-1 and TRBJ2-7; 12 positions match TRBD2. The CDR3 DNA reads TGCAGTGCTACTAGCGGGAGGGCCATGAACGAGCAGTACTTC. It specifies CSATSGRAMNEQYF.